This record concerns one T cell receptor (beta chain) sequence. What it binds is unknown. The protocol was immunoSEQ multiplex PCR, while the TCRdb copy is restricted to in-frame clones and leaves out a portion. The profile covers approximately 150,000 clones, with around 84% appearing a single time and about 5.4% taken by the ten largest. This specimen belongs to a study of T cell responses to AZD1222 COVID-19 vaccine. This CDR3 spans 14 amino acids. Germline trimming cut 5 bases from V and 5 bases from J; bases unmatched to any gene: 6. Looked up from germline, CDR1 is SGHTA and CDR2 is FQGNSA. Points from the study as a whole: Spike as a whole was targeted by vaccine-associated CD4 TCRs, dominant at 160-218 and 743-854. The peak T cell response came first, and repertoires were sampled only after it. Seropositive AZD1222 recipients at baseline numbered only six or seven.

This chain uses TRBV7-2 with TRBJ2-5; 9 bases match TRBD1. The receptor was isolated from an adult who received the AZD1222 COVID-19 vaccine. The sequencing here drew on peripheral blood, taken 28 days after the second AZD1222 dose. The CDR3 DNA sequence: TGTGCCAGCAGCCCAGGACAGGGGTCCGAGACCCAGTACTTC. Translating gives CASSPGQGSETQYF.